This T cell receptor (beta chain) appears in the sequencing data of a study of technical replicates of blood from a handful of donors. Turning to this clone: The same CDR3 also results from other DNA sequences found in this sample.

Produced via immunoSEQ multiplex PCR; TCRdb's table is partial and in-frame only. The sample includes about 14,000 clones, around four fifths of them seen just once. J lost 0 bases, V lost 7 bases, and 6 bases had no gene match. CDR1 and CDR2 (germline): SGHRS, YFSETQ. CDR3 size: 14 residues. The sequenced sample was PBMCs. The V call is TRBV5-1, the J call TRBJ1-1; 7 positions match TRBD1. This sequence was found in a human donor in good health. CDR3 amino acids: CASRVQGMNTEAFF. The CDR3 bases are TGCGCCAGCCGGGTACAGGGGATGAACACTGAAGCTTTCTTT.